The 4 T cell receptor beta chains below come from one sample, sequenced in a study of T cell changes during pregnancy in multiple sclerosis. Here immunoSEQ multiplex PCR was the method, and the copy in TCRdb shows in-frame clones only, minus some. Here the sample spans about 59,000 clones, roughly nine tenths being singletons. The starting material was peripheral blood, obtained before pregnancy. These receptors all come from a female donor with multiple sclerosis, enrolled in a pregnancy study.

V gene TRBV30 combines with J gene TRBJ1-1; TRBD1 is a possible D gene (6 bases). This CDR3 contains 13 residues. V shed 3 bases and J shed 8 bases, with 16 bases lying between them. CDR1 is GTSNPN and CDR2 is SVGIG in the germline V gene (reference sequence). DNA for the CDR3: TGTGCCTGGAGGCACTTCTCAGGGACAGAAGCTTTCTTT. This encodes CAWRHFSGTEAFF.

The chain couples TRBV6-6 to TRBJ1-1; a weak D match, TRBD1 (5 bases). In germline, CDR1 is MNHNY, CDR2 SVGAGI (reference sequence). The CDR3 is made up of 15 amino acids. Trimming took 2 bases from V and 3 from J, leaving 13 bases between them. The CDR3: CASSYERAGDTEAFF. The CDR3 coding sequence is TGTGCCAGCAGTTACGAAAGGGCGGGGGACACTGAAGCTTTCTTT.

The chain employs TRBV27 and TRBJ1-2; D might be TRBD1 (5 bases). Germline V gene data show CDR1 as MNHEY and CDR2 as SMNVEV (reference sequence). V gave up 0 bases and J gave up 3 bases, with 8 bases separating them. The CDR3 totals 14 residues. The CDR3 coding sequence is TGTGCCAGCAGTTTATCGCAGGGCTACTATGGCTACACCTTC. Protein sequence: CASSLSQGYYGYTF.

The chain couples TRBV6-6 to TRBJ1-2; 7 bases match TRBD1. The CDR3 sequence is 14 residues long. In germline, CDR1 is MNHNY, CDR2 SVGAGI (reference sequence). The V gene end was trimmed by 4 bases and the J gene end by 5 bases; junction bases not matched to a gene: 7. The CDR3 region is CASSFPGQSYGYTF. The CDR3 bases are TGTGCCAGCAGTTTCCCGGGACAGTCGTATGGCTACACCTTC.